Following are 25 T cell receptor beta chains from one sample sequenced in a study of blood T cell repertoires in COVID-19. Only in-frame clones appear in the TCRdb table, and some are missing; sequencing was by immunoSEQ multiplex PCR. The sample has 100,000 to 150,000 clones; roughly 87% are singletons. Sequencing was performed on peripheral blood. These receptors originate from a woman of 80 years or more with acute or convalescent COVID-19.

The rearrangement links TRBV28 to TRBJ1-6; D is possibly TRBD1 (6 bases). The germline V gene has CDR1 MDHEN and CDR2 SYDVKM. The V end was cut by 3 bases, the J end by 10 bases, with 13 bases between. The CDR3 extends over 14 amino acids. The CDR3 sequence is CASSFTAGESPLHF. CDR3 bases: TGTGCCAGCAGTTTCACCGCAGGGGAATCACCCCTCCACTTT.

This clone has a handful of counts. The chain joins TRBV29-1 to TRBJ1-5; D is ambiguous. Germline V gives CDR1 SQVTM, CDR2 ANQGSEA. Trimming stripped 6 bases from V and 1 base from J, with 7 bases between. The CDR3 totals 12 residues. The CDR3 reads CSVRESNQPQHF. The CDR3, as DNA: TGCAGCGTAAGGGAGAGCAATCAGCCCCAGCATTTT.

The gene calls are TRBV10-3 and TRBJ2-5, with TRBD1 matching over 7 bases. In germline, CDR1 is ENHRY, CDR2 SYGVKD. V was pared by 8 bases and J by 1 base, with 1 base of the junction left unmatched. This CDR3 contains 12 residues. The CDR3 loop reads CAIGQAQETQYF. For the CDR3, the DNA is TGTGCCATCGGACAGGCCCAAGAGACCCAGTACTTC.

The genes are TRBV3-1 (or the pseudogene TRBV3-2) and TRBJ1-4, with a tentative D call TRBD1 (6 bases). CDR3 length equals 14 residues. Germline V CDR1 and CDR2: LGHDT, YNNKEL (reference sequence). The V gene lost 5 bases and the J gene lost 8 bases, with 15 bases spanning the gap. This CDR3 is CASSDVNREEKLFF. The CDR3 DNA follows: TGTGCCAGCAGCGACGTGAACAGGGAAGAAAAACTGTTTTTT.

The CDR3 DNA sequence: TGTGCCAGCGGTAGGACAACTTCAGAGACCCAGTACTTC. Encoded protein: CASGRTTSETQYF. The gene calls are TRBV27 and TRBJ2-5, with D tentatively TRBD1 (5 bases). Trimming pared 8 bases from V and 4 bases from J, leaving 14 bases between. The CDR3 is 13 amino acids. Per the germline V gene, CDR1 is MNHEY and CDR2 is SMNVEV (reference sequence).

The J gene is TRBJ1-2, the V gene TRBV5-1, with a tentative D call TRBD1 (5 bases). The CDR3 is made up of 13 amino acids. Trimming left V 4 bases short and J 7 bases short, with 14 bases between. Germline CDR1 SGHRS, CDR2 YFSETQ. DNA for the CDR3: TGCGCCAGCAGCCCCGGGGGTACTCCTGGCTACACCTTC. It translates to CASSPGGTPGYTF.

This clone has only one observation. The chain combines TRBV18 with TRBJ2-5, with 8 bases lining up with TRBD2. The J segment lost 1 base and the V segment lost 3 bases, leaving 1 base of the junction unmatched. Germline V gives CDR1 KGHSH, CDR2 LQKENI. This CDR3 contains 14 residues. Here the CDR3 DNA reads TGTGCCAGCTCACCGACTAGCGTCCAAGAGACCCAGTACTTC. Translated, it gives CASSPTSVQETQYF.

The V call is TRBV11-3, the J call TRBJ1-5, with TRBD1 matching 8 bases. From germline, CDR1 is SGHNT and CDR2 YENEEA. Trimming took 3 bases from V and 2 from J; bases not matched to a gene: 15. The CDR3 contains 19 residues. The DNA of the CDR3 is TGTGCCAGCAGCTTCAAAACGGGTGGCGGACAGGGAGGCAATCAGCCCCAGCATTTT. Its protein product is CASSFKTGGGQGGNQPQHF.

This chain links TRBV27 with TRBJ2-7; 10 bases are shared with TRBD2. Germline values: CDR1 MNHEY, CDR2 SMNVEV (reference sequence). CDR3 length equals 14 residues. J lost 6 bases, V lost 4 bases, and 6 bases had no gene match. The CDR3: CASSSSGGAGEQYF. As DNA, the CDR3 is TGTGCCAGCAGTTCCAGCGGGGGGGCCGGCGAGCAGTACTTC.

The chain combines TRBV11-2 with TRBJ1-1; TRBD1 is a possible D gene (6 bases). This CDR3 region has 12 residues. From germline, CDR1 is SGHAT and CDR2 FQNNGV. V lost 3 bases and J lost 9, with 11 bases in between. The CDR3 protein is CASSFSGQKAFF. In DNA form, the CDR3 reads TGTGCCAGCAGCTTCAGTGGACAGAAAGCTTTCTTT.

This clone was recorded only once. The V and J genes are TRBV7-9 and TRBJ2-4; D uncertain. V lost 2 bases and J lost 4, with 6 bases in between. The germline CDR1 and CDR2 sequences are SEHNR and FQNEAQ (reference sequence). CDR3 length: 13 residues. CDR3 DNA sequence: TGTGCCAGCAGCTTAAATACAAAAAACATTCAGTACTTC. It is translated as CASSLNTKNIQYF.

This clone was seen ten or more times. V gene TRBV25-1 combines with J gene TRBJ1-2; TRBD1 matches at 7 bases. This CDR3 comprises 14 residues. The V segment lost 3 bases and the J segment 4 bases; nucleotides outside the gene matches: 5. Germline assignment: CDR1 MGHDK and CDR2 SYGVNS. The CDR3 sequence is CASSEPGTVYGYTF. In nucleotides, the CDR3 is TGTGCCAGCAGTGAGCCCGGGACAGTCTATGGCTACACCTTC.

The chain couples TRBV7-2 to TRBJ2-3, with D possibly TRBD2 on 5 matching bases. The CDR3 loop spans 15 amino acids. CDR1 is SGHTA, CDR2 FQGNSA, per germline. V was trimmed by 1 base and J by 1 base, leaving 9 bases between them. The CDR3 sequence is CASSLGSGGTDTQYF. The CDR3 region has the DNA TGTGCCAGCAGCTTAGGGTCCGGGGGCACAGATACGCAGTATTTT.

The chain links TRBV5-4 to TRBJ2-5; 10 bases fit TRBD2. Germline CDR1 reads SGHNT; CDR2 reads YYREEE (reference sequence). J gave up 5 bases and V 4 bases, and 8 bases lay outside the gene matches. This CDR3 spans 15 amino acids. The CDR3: CASSPQRGGRETQYF. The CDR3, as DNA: TGTGCCAGCAGCCCCCAGCGGGGGGGCCGGGAGACCCAGTACTTC.

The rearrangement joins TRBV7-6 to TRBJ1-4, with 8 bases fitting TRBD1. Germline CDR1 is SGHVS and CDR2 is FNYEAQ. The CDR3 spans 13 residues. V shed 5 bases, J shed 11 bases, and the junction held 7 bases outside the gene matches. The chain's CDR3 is CASSLQTGAKLFF. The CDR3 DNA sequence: TGTGCCAGCAGCCTCCAGACAGGGGCGAAACTGTTTTTT. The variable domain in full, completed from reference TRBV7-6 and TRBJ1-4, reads GAGVSQSPRYKVTKRGQDVALRCDPISGHVSLYWYRQALGQGPEFLTYFNYEAQQDKSGLPNDRFSAERPEGSISTLTIQRTEQRDSAMYRCASSLQTGAKLFFGSGTQLSVL.

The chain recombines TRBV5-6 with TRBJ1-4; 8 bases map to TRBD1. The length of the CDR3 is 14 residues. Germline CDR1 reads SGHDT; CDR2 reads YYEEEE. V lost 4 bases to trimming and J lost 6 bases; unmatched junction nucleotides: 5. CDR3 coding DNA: TGTGCCAGCAGCGCGCAGGGGGCGGATGAAAAACTGTTTTTT. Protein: CASSAQGADEKLFF.

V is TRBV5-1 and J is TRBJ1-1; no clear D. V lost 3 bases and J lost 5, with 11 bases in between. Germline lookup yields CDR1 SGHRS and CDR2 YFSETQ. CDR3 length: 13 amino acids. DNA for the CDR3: TGCGCCAGCAGCTCAGGACCGGGGACTGAAGCTTTCTTT. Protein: CASSSGPGTEAFF.

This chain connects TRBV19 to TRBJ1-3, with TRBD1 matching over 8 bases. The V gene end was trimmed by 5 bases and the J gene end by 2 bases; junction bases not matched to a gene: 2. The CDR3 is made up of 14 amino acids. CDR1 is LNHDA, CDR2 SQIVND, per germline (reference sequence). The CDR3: CASSLQGAGNTIYF. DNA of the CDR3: TGTGCCAGTAGTCTACAGGGGGCTGGAAACACCATATATTTT. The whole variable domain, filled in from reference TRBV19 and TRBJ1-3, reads DGGITQSPKYLFRKEGQNVTLSCEQNLNHDAMYWYRQDPGQGLRLIYYSQIVNDFQKGDIAEGYSVSREKKESFPLTVTSAQKNPTAFYLCASSLQGAGNTIYFGEGSWLTVV.

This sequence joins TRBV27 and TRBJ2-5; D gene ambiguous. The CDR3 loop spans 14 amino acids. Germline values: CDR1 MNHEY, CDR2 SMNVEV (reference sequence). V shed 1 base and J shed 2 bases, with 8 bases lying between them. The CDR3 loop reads CASSLFESQETQYF. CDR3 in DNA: TGTGCCAGCAGTTTATTCGAGTCACAAGAGACCCAGTACTTC.

The CDR3 loop is CASSLNRVLGYTF. The CDR3 region has the DNA TGTGCCAGCAGCTTAAACAGGGTACTTGGCTACACCTTC. The V gene is TRBV7-3, the J gene TRBJ1-2; perhaps TRBD1 as D (6 bases). V was shortened by 1 base and J by 7 bases, with 10 bases between the two germline ends. This CDR3 region has 13 residues. Germline CDR1 SGHTA, CDR2 FQGTGA.

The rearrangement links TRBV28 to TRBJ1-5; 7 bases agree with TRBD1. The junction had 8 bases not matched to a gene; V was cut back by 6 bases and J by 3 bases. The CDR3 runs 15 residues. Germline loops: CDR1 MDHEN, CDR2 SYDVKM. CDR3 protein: CASSQYRGNNQPQHF. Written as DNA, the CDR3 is TGTGCCAGCAGCCAATACAGGGGAAACAATCAGCCCCAGCATTTT.

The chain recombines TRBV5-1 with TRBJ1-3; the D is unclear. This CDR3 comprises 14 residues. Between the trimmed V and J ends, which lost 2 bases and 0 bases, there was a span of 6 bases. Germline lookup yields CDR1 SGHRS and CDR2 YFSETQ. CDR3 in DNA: TGCGCCAGCAGCTTCGGGAGCTCTGGAAACACCATATATTTT. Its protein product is CASSFGSSGNTIYF.

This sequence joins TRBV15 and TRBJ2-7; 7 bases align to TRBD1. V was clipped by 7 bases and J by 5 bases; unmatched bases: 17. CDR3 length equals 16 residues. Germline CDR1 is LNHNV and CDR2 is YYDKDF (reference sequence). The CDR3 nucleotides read TGTGCCACCAACGACGCCGACCGGACAGGTTTGAACGAGCAGTACTTC. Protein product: CATNDADRTGLNEQYF.

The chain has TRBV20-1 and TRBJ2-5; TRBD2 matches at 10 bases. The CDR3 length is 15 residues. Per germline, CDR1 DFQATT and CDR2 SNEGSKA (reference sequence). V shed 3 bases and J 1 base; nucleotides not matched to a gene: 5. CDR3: CSASGASGGQETQYF. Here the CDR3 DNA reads TGCAGTGCTAGTGGGGCTAGCGGGGGCCAAGAGACCCAGTACTTC.

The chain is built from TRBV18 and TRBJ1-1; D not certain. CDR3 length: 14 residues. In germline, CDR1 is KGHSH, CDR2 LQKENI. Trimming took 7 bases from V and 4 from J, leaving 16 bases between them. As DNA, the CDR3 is TGTGCCAGCTTCGATACGGGAAAGGGCACTGAAGCTTTCTTT. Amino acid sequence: CASFDTGKGTEAFF. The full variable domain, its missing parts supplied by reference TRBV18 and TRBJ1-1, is NAGVMQNPRHLVRRRGQEARLRCSPMKGHSHVYWYRQLPEEGLKFMVYLQKENIIDESGMPKERFSAEFPKEGPSILRIQQVVRGDSAAYFCASFDTGKGTEAFFGQGTRLTVV.